This T cell receptor (beta chain) comes out of a study of PD-1 blockade in classical Hodgkin lymphoma. Study-level results: After ASCT, patients who started nivolumab under 1 year later were excluded.

Specified time point: cycle 4 day 1 (C4D1), after less than 7 weeks of nivolumab. Every patient experienced relapse after autologous stem cell transplantation, and brentuximab vedotin exposure varied. TCRdb's copy holds only in-frame clones and misses some; the assay was immunoSEQ multiplex PCR. The top ten hold about a sixth of the sample, which has around 92,000 clones, 83% seen once. Notes on this clone: What it binds is not known.

V was trimmed by 4 bases and J by 0 bases, leaving 16 bases between them. The CDR3 is 16 residues long. From germline, CDR1 is SGHNT and CDR2 YYREEE (reference sequence). This sample comprised peripheral blood mononuclear cells (PBMCs), obtained before the fourth cycle of nivolumab. The chain joins TRBV5-4 to TRBJ1-1; maybe TRBD1 (5 bases). The sequence came from a human donor with classical Hodgkin lymphoma. In DNA form, the CDR3 reads TGTGCCAGCAGCCCACCCGGGGCGGATATGAACACTGAAGCTTTCTTT. This encodes CASSPPGADMNTEAFF.